This TCR beta chain comes out of a study of blood T cell repertoires in COVID-19. About the study: Samples of COVID-19 (acute and convalescent) were obtained from the United States, Italy and Spain. Sources were T cells, B-cell-depleted T cells, or PBMCs; the material itself was cDNA or gDNA.

Methods used by the authors: Counts of nucleated cells, estimated from reference gene primer amplification, were obtained. TCRdb's copy holds only in-frame clones and misses some; the assay was immunoSEQ multiplex PCR. The V and J calls and clone size were taken over from that table, and D and trimming were inferred from the DNA. The profile shows 150,000 to 200,000 clones, roughly 80% of them singletons. Trimming removed 6 bases at V and 7 bases at J, with 5 bases between. Germline V CDR1 and CDR2: LNHDA, SQIVND (reference sequence). The CDR3 is made up of 10 amino acids. Sequenced sample: PBMCs or T cells enriched from blood (not recorded which). This chain links TRBV19 with TRBJ2-3; D ambiguous. The clonotype comes from a woman in her 40s with acute COVID-19. Here the CDR3 DNA reads TGTGCCAGTAGCGCTAATACGCAGTATTTT. Protein: CASSANTQYF.